The source of this T cell receptor (beta chain) is a study of memory B cells and T cells in multiple sclerosis. General observations from the study: Shared clonotype counts depended on differing compartment clone-set sizes and were normalized.

Germline CDR1 SQVTM, CDR2 ANQGSEA. The CDR3 totals 13 residues. The V end lost 5 bases, the J end lost 1 base, and 11 bases lay between the germline ends. Notes on this clone: Its antigen remains unidentified.

The assay was immunoSEQ multiplex PCR, and TCRdb's table has in-frame clones only and misses some. The sample carries roughly 8,200 clones, around three fifths recorded once. The chain is built from TRBV29-1 and TRBJ1-2; D is undetermined. This clonotype originated in a human donor with multiple sclerosis. Sequencing input: memory (CD45RO+) CD8+ T cells from blood. In DNA form, the CDR3 reads TGCAGCGTTCGCGGGGAAGATAACTATGGCTACACCTTC. The encoded protein is CSVRGEDNYGYTF.